This TCR beta chain was found in a study of blood T cell repertoires in COVID-19. Sequenced by immunoSEQ multiplex PCR; TCRdb stores in-frame clones only, minus some. The table lists more than 95,000 clones, 88% of them singletons. The CDR3 has 14 residues. The V end lost 0 bases, the J end lost 8 bases, and 12 bases lay between the germline ends. The germline V gene encodes CDR1 SGHRS and CDR2 YFSETQ. The V call is TRBV5-1, the J call TRBJ1-3; TRBD1 is a possible D gene (5 bases). Sequenced input: peripheral blood. This sequence originates from a woman aged 80 or over with acute or convalescent COVID-19. The chain's CDR3 is CASSLEGREDTIYF. Written as DNA, the CDR3 is TGCGCCAGCAGCTTGGAGGGGAGGGAAGACACCATATATTTT.